The clone carrying this T cell receptor beta chain has at least ten counts. The antigen remains unidentified. TCRdb itself ran the 5' RACE reads through MiXCR, one entry per CDR3 protein. The sample shows some 600,000 distinct CDR3 sequences, roughly 17% of them seen only once. The data are from a study of T-cell memory formation after mild COVID-19. Study-wide findings and caveats: SARS-CoV-2 specificity of second-wave clones peaking day 37 was unconfirmed.

CDR3 length equals 15 residues. V was pared by 2 bases and J by 0 bases, with 7 bases between. Germline V gene sequence: CDR1 KGHDR, CDR2 SFDVKD. The sequenced sample consisted of PBMCs or a T cell subset sorted from them (not recorded which). The clonotype comes from an adult woman who had mild COVID-19 (a few samples of this study predate the infection). Cell type and time point are not known. This sequence joins TRBV24-1 and TRBJ1-3; D is possibly TRBD1 (6 bases). This CDR3 is CATSDSDSSGNTIYF. The CDR3 DNA is TGTGCCACCAGTGATTCGGACAGCTCTGGAAACACCATATATTTT.